Here is one TCR beta chain with its context. The CDR3 consists of 13 residues. Per germline, CDR1 MNHEY and CDR2 SMNVEV (reference sequence). The V gene end was trimmed by 5 bases and the J gene end by 4 bases; junction bases not matched to a gene: 1. Clones were read by immunoSEQ multiplex PCR, and TCRdb kept only the in-frame ones, dropping some. Seen here are over 45,000 clones, under 95% observed once, and the top ten hold approximately 0.21%. This specimen comes from a study of T cell changes during pregnancy in multiple sclerosis. This sequence joins TRBV27 and TRBJ2-3, with 9 positions matching TRBD1. The specimen comprised CD4+ T cells from peripheral blood mononuclear cells, sampled in the second trimester of pregnancy. This TCR derives from a female donor with multiple sclerosis, enrolled in a pregnancy study. The CDR3 region is CASSGTGPDTQYF. In DNA, the CDR3 is TGTGCCAGCAGTGGGACAGGGCCAGATACGCAGTATTTT.